This record looks at one T cell receptor beta chain sequence and its context. Methods used by the authors: Cell counts per sample came from amplifying reference gene primers. Profiling relied on immunoSEQ multiplex PCR, and the TCRdb table lists in-frame clones only, not all of them. V and J calls and clone size come straight from that table; D and trimming were deduced from the DNA. The repertoire holds approximately 210,000 clones, with roughly nine tenths as singletons. Participant ages covered about 18 to 89 years across 24 US areas. Recovery among Cohort 3 donors was established by two negative PCRs, clearance, or symptom resolution. V was cut by 5 bases and J by 8 bases, with 18 bases left in between. CDR3 length: 14 amino acids. Germline lookup yields CDR1 MDHEN and CDR2 SYDVKM. The data belong to a study of blood T cell repertoires in COVID-19. Study as a whole: Both acute and convalescent COVID-19 samples were obtained from the United States, Italy and Spain.

Sequencing input: PBMCs or T cells enriched from blood (not recorded which). The chain carries TRBV28 and TRBJ1-2; D gene unclear. The receptor comes from a woman in her twenties or thirties who had recovered from COVID-19. CDR3 region: CASSPGGLQSGYTF. The CDR3 coding sequence is TGTGCCAGCAGTCCCGGAGGACTCCAATCGGGCTACACCTTC.